The 26 T cell receptor beta chains presented below share a single source sample, sequenced in a study of T cells expressing NK-cell markers. TCRdb reprocessed the 5' RACE reads, with one entry per CDR3 protein and no DNA. The specimen's table records about 400,000 distinct CDR3 sequences. Source material: blood T cells: a sorted CD56 or NKG2C T cell subset, CD4+ or CD8+ T cells, or bulk PBMC T cells (not recorded which). The receptor source for this set is a woman between 45 and 65 years old in good health.

The chain recombines TRBV12-3 or TRBV12-4 with TRBJ2-2. The CDR3 has 14 residues. The CDR3 is CASSLETSFGELFF.

The rearrangement links TRBV20-1 to TRBJ2-7; the TRBD2 assignment by TCRdb is unverifiable without DNA. Germline V gene sequence: CDR1 DFQATT, CDR2 SNEGSKA (reference sequence). The CDR3 is made up of 16 amino acids. Here the CDR3 reads CSARDGAGETLDEQYF.

The V gene is TRBV20-1, the J gene TRBJ2-6. CDR1 and CDR2 from the germline V gene are DFQATT and SNEGSKA (reference sequence). The CDR3 runs to 15 residues. The CDR3 spells CSASNWGSGANVLTF.

The chain combines TRBV20-1 with TRBJ2-7; as DNA is missing, the TRBD1 call by TCRdb cannot be tested. The germline CDR1 and CDR2 sequences are DFQATT and SNEGSKA (reference sequence). The CDR3 loop spans 14 amino acids. The CDR3 region is CSAVRGASNYEQYF.

This chain connects TRBV5-1 to TRBJ1-6. The CDR3 is 14 amino acids. Germline V lookup: CDR1 SGHRS, CDR2 YFSETQ. This chain's CDR3 is CASSFSGQNSPLHF.

The chain combines TRBV7-9 with TRBJ1-1. The CDR3 covers 14 residues. The germline gives CDR1 SEHNR, CDR2 FQNEAQ (reference sequence). The CDR3 reads CASSLMGMNTEAFF.

The genes are TRBV29-1 and TRBJ1-2; TCRdb gives TRBD1 as the D gene, but with no DNA this cannot be confirmed. CDR1 SQVTM and CDR2 ANQGSEA come from the germline V gene. The CDR3 is 13 residues long. This CDR3 reads CSVGGVMGGGYTF.

V usage is TRBV6-1 and J usage is TRBJ2-6. The germline gives CDR1 MNHNS, CDR2 SASEGT. CDR3 length: 15 residues. This CDR3 is CASMIGISGANVLTF.

This CDR3 reads CASNGGDTQYF. The V call is TRBV19, the J call TRBJ2-3; as DNA is missing, the TRBD1 call by TCRdb cannot be tested. Per germline, CDR1 LNHDA and CDR2 SQIVND (reference sequence). The CDR3 has 11 amino acids.

V gene TRBV12-3 or TRBV12-4 combines with J gene TRBJ1-4; TCRdb lists TRBD1, though no DNA is available to test this call. This CDR3 has 12 residues. CDR3 protein: CASSFSGEKLFF.

V gene TRBV6-1 combines with J gene TRBJ2-1. There are 14 residues in the CDR3. Germline CDR1 reads MNHNS; CDR2 reads SASEGT. The CDR3: CASRNRLVGNEQFF.

V is TRBV24-1 and J is TRBJ2-5; TCRdb proposes TRBD1, but this gene call is untestable without DNA. The CDR3 sequence is 13 residues long. Germline V gene sequence: CDR1 KGHDR, CDR2 SFDVKD. The CDR3 sequence is CATSGGTVGTQYF.

The chain is built from TRBV5-1 and TRBJ2-3; TCRdb picks TRBD2, but there is no DNA to check that call. Germline assignment: CDR1 SGHRS and CDR2 YFSETQ. The CDR3 totals 17 residues. CDR3 residues: CASSSEGLAGVADTQYF.

The J gene is TRBJ1-6, the V gene TRBV7-8. The germline gives CDR1 SGHVS, CDR2 FQNEAQ. The CDR3 runs to 17 residues. The CDR3 loop is CASSLGGSSSYNSPLHF.

This chain uses TRBV5-1 with TRBJ2-1; TCRdb lists TRBD2, though no DNA is available to test this call. Germline CDR1 reads SGHRS; CDR2 reads YFSETQ. This CDR3 region has 14 residues. CDR3 sequence reads: CASRRLAGGDKQFF.

This chain links TRBV5-1 with TRBJ2-3; the D call from TCRdb, TRBD2, cannot be confirmed without DNA. The germline V gene encodes CDR1 SGHRS and CDR2 YFSETQ. The CDR3 loop spans 14 amino acids. CDR3 in amino acids: CASSLEDSTDTQYF.

V is TRBV5-5 and J is TRBJ2-2; the TRBD2 assignment by TCRdb is unverifiable without DNA. Germline V lookup: CDR1 SGHKS, CDR2 YYEKEE (reference sequence). This CDR3 spans 15 amino acids. The CDR3 spells CASSLAGEATGELFF.

V usage is TRBV7-2 and J usage is TRBJ2-7. This CDR3 is built from 17 residues. The germline V gene has CDR1 SGHTA and CDR2 FQGNSA. CDR3 loop: CASSAAPSRAIDHQQYF. Based on the CDR3 plus reference TRBV7-2 and TRBJ2-7, the full variable domain is GAGVSQSPSNKVTEKGKDVELRCDPISGHTALYWYRQSLGQGLEFLIYFQGNSAPDKSGLPSDRFSAERTGGSVSTLTIQRTQQEDSAVYLCASSAAPSRAIDHQQYFGPGTRLTVT.

This chain uses TRBV15 with TRBJ2-2. CDR3 size: 14 residues. The germline gives CDR1 LNHNV, CDR2 YYDKDF (reference sequence). CDR3 loop: CATSRDDQFGELFF.

This sequence joins TRBV27 and TRBJ2-3. The germline gives CDR1 MNHEY, CDR2 SMNVEV (reference sequence). CDR3 length: 15 amino acids. CDR3 residues: CASSLSEAITDTQYF.

The chain has TRBV12-5 and TRBJ1-1; no DNA is available, so the TRBD1 call from TCRdb remains unchecked. The CDR3 runs to 14 residues. Per the germline V gene, CDR1 is LGHNT and CDR2 is FRNRAP. The CDR3 region is CASGPQVVPSEAFF.

The chain has TRBV18 and TRBJ2-1; the TCRdb call, TRBD2, lacks DNA for checking. CDR1 KGHSH and CDR2 LQKENI come from the germline V gene. This CDR3 region has 16 residues. The CDR3 loop is CASSPPGLAGNNEQFF.

V is TRBV29-1 and J is TRBJ2-3; TCRdb calls TRBD2, which cannot be checked without DNA. CDR3 length: 15 amino acids. Germline-derived CDR1 and CDR2 are SQVTM and ANQGSEA. This CDR3 reads CSVVGAGVGTDTQYF.

The V gene is TRBV3-1, the J gene TRBJ2-3; the TCRdb call, TRBD2, lacks DNA for checking. Per germline, CDR1 LGHDT and CDR2 YNNKEL (reference sequence). The CDR3 has 17 residues. The CDR3 is CASSQAGTSGRMVTQYF.

This rearrangement joins TRBV5-1 to TRBJ2-7; the D call from TCRdb, TRBD1, cannot be confirmed without DNA. Looked up from germline, CDR1 is SGHRS and CDR2 is YFSETQ. This CDR3 contains 17 residues. This chain's CDR3 is CASSIPLDTPLPGEQYF.

The genes are TRBV29-1 and TRBJ1-2. The CDR3 sequence is 11 residues long. The germline gives CDR1 SQVTM, CDR2 ANQGSEA. CDR3 protein: CSVDRGVGYTF. Full variable domain (remainder filled in from reference TRBV29-1 and TRBJ1-2): SAVISQKPSRDICQRGTSLTIQCQVDSQVTMMFWYRQQPGQSLTLIATANQGSEATYESGFVIDKFPISRPNLTFSTLTVSNMSPEDSSIYLCSVDRGVGYTFGSGTRLTVV.